The 5 T cell receptor beta chains given below trace back to one sample, sequenced in a study of beta chain features in type 1 diabetes. The isolated RNA, all of it, was reverse transcribed, so expressed TCRB transcripts were what got sequenced. The repertoire was sequenced with immunoSEQ multiplex PCR; TCRdb's copy has only in-frame clones and lacks some. In the table there are about 150,000 clones, 11% of which are singletons. Sequencing was performed on central memory CD4+ T cells from blood. The origin of the receptors is a man between 18 and 35 years old in good health.

The chain employs TRBV6-1 and TRBJ1-2, with unresolved D. The ends were cut back, 6 bases at V and 7 bases at J, with 12 bases in the middle. The CDR3 extends over 12 amino acids. The germline gives CDR1 MNHNS, CDR2 SASEGT. DNA of the CDR3: TGTGCCAGCAGCGCTAATCTAGGTGGCTACACCTTC. The encoded protein is CASSANLGGYTF.

The chain uses TRBV29-1 and TRBJ1-1, with 7 bases that match TRBD1. The V segment lost 6 bases and the J segment 0 bases; nucleotides outside the gene matches: 10. The CDR3 is made up of 15 amino acids. Per the germline V gene, CDR1 is SQVTM and CDR2 is ANQGSEA. Written as DNA, the CDR3 is TGCAGCGTCCAGGGGGTTACCGGCATGAACACTGAAGCTTTCTTT. It translates to CSVQGVTGMNTEAFF.

By share, this clone ranks as large. J is TRBJ2-7 and V is TRBV18; D uncertain. The CDR3 has 12 amino acids. Trimming pared 5 bases from V and 6 bases from J, leaving 11 bases between. CDR1 KGHSH and CDR2 LQKENI come from the germline V gene. CDR3 in amino acids: CASSTSILEQYF. CDR3 bases: TGTGCCAGCTCAACCTCTATTCTCGAGCAGTACTTC. The full variable domain, in which reference TRBV18 and TRBJ2-7 provide the parts outside the CDR3, is NAGVMQNPRHLVRRRGQEARLRCSPMKGHSHVYWYRQLPEEGLKFMVYLQKENIIDESGMPKERFSAEFPKEGPSILRIQQVVRGDSAAYFCASSTSILEQYFGPGTRLTVT.

This clone was picked up a small number of times. V is TRBV4-3 and J is TRBJ2-4, with 8 bases that match TRBD1. Germline V gives CDR1 LGHNA, CDR2 YSLEER. The CDR3 has 17 amino acids. Trimming cost V 3 bases and J 0 bases; bases outside gene matches: 7. CDR3 region: CASSQATGGLAKNIQYF. CDR3 coding DNA: TGCGCCAGCAGCCAGGCTACAGGGGGATTAGCCAAAAACATTCAGTACTTC.

The J gene is TRBJ2-5, the V gene TRBV9, with D uncertain. Germline assignment: CDR1 SGDLS and CDR2 YYNGEE. The CDR3 has 13 residues. V shed 1 base and J shed 1 base, with 5 bases lying between them. The CDR3, as DNA: TGTGCCAGCAGCGTAAACCGCCAAGAGACCCAGTACTTC. Its protein product is CASSVNRQETQYF.